Included here is one TCR beta chain sequence, with context. Its antigen remains unidentified. These data originate in a study of OX40 agonist ivuxolimab in advanced cancers. Study-level background: Ivuxolimab, which is an agonistic anti-OX40 (CD134) antibody, was administered to the patients.

This CDR3 is 13 amino acids long. The V gene's germline CDR1 is SGHTA and CDR2 FQGNSA. V lost 3 bases to trimming and J lost 5 bases, with 7 bases between them. The assay was immunoSEQ multiplex PCR, and TCRdb's table has in-frame clones only and misses some. Among 65,000 to 85,000 clones listed, 70% to 90% were seen once. Study results and caveats: At 0.1 to 3.0 mg/kg and by week 6, clonal expansion occurred in CD4+ and CD8+ blood T cells.

V is TRBV7-2 and J is TRBJ1-4; D uncertain. This TCR came from an adult with an advanced solid tumor such as melanoma, head and neck, liver or kidney cancer. The material was CD4+ or CD8+ T cells sorted from blood, obtained in a trial of the OX40 agonist ivuxolimab. The chain's CDR3 is CASSLLINEKLFF. The CDR3 nucleotides read TGTGCCAGCAGCTTGTTGATCAATGAAAAACTGTTTTTT.